A single sample is the source of the 4 T cell receptor beta chains below, sequenced in a study of blood T cell repertoires in COVID-19. TCRdb's copy holds only in-frame clones and misses some; the assay was immunoSEQ multiplex PCR. The table lists roughly 400,000 clones, 70% to 90% of them singletons. Sequences were obtained from PBMCs or T cells enriched from blood (not recorded which). These receptor sequences come from a woman aged 40 to 50 with acute COVID-19.

This chain links TRBV11-3 with TRBJ2-1; TRBD1 aligns across 9 bases. Germline-derived CDR1 and CDR2 are SGHNT and YENEEA. The CDR3 length is 13 residues. V lost 5 bases, J lost 7 bases, and 3 bases stayed unmatched. CDR3 region: CASSLDRGNEQFF. Here the CDR3 DNA reads TGTGCCAGCAGCCTGGACAGGGGAAATGAGCAGTTCTTC.

CDR3 region: CAISHRLNTEAFF. CDR3 sequence (DNA): TGTGCCATCAGTCACAGGTTGAACACTGAAGCTTTCTTT. V usage is TRBV10-3 and J usage is TRBJ1-1; D may be TRBD1 (5 bases). The ends were cut back, 5 bases at V and 0 bases at J, with 7 bases in the middle. Germline assignment: CDR1 ENHRY and CDR2 SYGVKD. This CDR3 is 13 amino acids long.

The CDR3 protein is CASSWDIMNTEAFF. The DNA for the CDR3 is TGCGCCAGCAGCTGGGACATAATGAACACTGAAGCTTTCTTT. V gene TRBV5-1 combines with J gene TRBJ1-1, with TRBD1 as a possible D gene (6 bases). V was trimmed by 3 bases and J by 0 bases, leaving 9 bases between them. This CDR3 region has 14 residues. Germline-derived CDR1 and CDR2 are SGHRS and YFSETQ.

The V call is TRBV19, the J call TRBJ2-3; the match to TRBD2 covers 10 bases. V dropped 4 bases and J dropped 0; count of bases not matched to a gene: 7. This CDR3 spans 17 amino acids. CDR1 LNHDA and CDR2 SQIVND come from the germline V gene (reference sequence). The CDR3 DNA reads as TGTGCCAGTAGTACAATAGCGGGGGGCCTGAGCACAGATACGCAGTATTTT. It encodes CASSTIAGGLSTDTQYF.